These 14 T cell receptor beta chains originate from one sample sequenced in a study of blood T cell repertoires in COVID-19. Libraries were prepared by immunoSEQ multiplex PCR; TCRdb keeps only in-frame clonotypes and omits some of them. The data contain about 75,000 clones, approximately 90% of them singletons. Sequencing was done on a sample of peripheral blood. These receptor sequences come from a human donor in a cohort sampled during active COVID-19.

V gene TRBV30 combines with J gene TRBJ2-1; a weak D match, TRBD2 (5 bases). Trimming left V 1 base short and J 3 bases short, with 10 bases between. Germline CDR1 is GTSNPN and CDR2 is SVGIG (reference sequence). The CDR3 has 14 amino acids. The CDR3 DNA reads TGTGCCTGGAGTGAGGGCAGCGGCTACAATGAGCAGTTCTTC. Protein sequence: CAWSEGSGYNEQFF.

The chain couples TRBV28 to TRBJ1-2; 8 nucleotides agree with TRBD1. There are 14 residues in the CDR3. J was trimmed by 4 bases and V by 2 bases; bases with no gene match: 3. Germline-derived CDR1 and CDR2 are MDHEN and SYDVKM. The CDR3 here is CASSLPTGAYGYTF. DNA for the CDR3: TGTGCCAGCAGTTTACCGACAGGGGCCTATGGCTACACCTTC.

CDR3: CAIRYPQGIALDYGYTF. The DNA for the CDR3 is TGTGCCATCAGGTACCCGCAGGGTATAGCCCTCGACTATGGCTACACCTTC. The rearrangement links TRBV10-3 to TRBJ1-2, with D possibly TRBD1 on 5 matching bases. Per the germline V gene, CDR1 is ENHRY and CDR2 is SYGVKD. V shed 6 bases and J shed 3 bases, with 23 bases lying between them. The CDR3 has 17 amino acids.

J is TRBJ1-2 and V is TRBV9; 10 bases match TRBD1. Per the germline V gene, CDR1 is SGDLS and CDR2 is YYNGEE. J lost 4 bases, V lost 4 bases, and 10 bases had no gene match. This CDR3 comprises 16 residues. CDR3 residues: CASSQSTGGRGYGYTF. The DNA for the CDR3 is TGTGCCAGCAGCCAATCGACAGGGGGCAGGGGCTATGGCTACACCTTC.

The chain joins TRBV3-1 (or the pseudogene TRBV3-2) to TRBJ1-1; the D gene is possibly TRBD1 (5 bases). There are 13 residues in the CDR3. Trimming took off 4 bases at V and 1 base at J, with 7 bases between the two ends. From germline, CDR1 is LGHDT and CDR2 YNNKEL (reference sequence). CDR3 in amino acids: CASSLQENTEAFF. In DNA, the CDR3 is TGTGCCAGCAGCCTACAGGAGAACACTGAAGCTTTCTTT.

V usage is TRBV7-2 and J usage is TRBJ2-2; possibly TRBD1 for D (5 bases). CDR3 length: 15 amino acids. CDR1 and CDR2 (germline): SGHTA, FQGNSA. The ends were cut back, 5 bases at V and 1 base at J, with 11 bases in the middle. In nucleotides, the CDR3 is TGTGCCAGCAGCCGGACACCCGGGAACACCGGGGAGCTGTTTTTT. Its protein is CASSRTPGNTGELFF.

This sequence joins TRBV19 and TRBJ1-1; D ambiguous. The CDR3 sequence is 14 residues long. Trimming took 2 bases from V and 0 from J, leaving 7 bases between them. The germline gives CDR1 LNHDA, CDR2 SQIVND (reference sequence). This CDR3 reads CASSIQKMNTEAFF. For the CDR3, the DNA is TGTGCCAGTAGTATACAGAAAATGAACACTGAAGCTTTCTTT.

The V gene is TRBV6-6, the J gene TRBJ2-3; 7 nucleotides match TRBD2. The germline gives CDR1 MNHNY, CDR2 SVGAGI (reference sequence). Germline trimming cut 5 bases from V and 0 bases from J; bases unmatched to any gene: 8. CDR3 size: 16 residues. CDR3 sequence reads: CASSRGSSGSTDTQYF. In DNA, the CDR3 is TGTGCCAGCAGTCGCGGTAGTAGCGGGAGCACAGATACGCAGTATTTT.

The chain recombines TRBV5-1 with TRBJ1-2, with D perhaps TRBD1 (5 bases). The ends were cut back, 7 bases at V and 5 bases at J, with 18 bases in the middle. The CDR3 loop spans 14 amino acids. Germline values: CDR1 SGHRS, CDR2 YFSETQ. DNA for the CDR3: TGCGCCAGCCGAGACCAGGGCAGGAAGTATGGCTACACCTTC. It translates to CASRDQGRKYGYTF.

The chain links TRBV7-9 to TRBJ1-4; 10 bases match TRBD1. This CDR3 has 17 residues. Looked up from germline, CDR1 is SEHNR and CDR2 is FQNEAQ (reference sequence). V trimming: 5 bases; J trimming: 0 bases; junction bases outside the gene matches: 6. The CDR3 here is CASSTRDRGSTNEKLFF. The CDR3 DNA is TGTGCCAGCAGCACCCGGGACAGGGGTTCAACTAATGAAAAACTGTTTTTT.

The V gene is TRBV7-9, the J gene TRBJ1-1; 9 bases match TRBD1. V dropped 5 bases and J dropped 3; count of bases not matched to a gene: 7. CDR3 length equals 15 residues. Germline CDR1 SEHNR, CDR2 FQNEAQ (reference sequence). CDR3 sequence (DNA): TGTGCCAGCAGCCAATGGACAGGGGTTGACACTGAAGCTTTCTTT. Encoded protein: CASSQWTGVDTEAFF.

This chain joins TRBV5-4 and TRBJ1-1; 9 positions agree with TRBD1. Germline values: CDR1 SGHNT, CDR2 YYREEE (reference sequence). The CDR3 totals 15 residues. J was trimmed by 5 bases and V by 2 bases; bases with no gene match: 7. CDR3 amino acids: CASSFGDRDRTEAFF. CDR3 nucleotide sequence: TGTGCCAGCAGCTTTGGGGACAGGGATCGGACTGAAGCTTTCTTT.

The chain carries TRBV5-4 and TRBJ2-5; TRBD2 agrees at 7 bases. The CDR3 runs to 16 residues. The trim removed 0 bases at V and 4 bases at J, leaving 9 bases unmatched. From germline, CDR1 is SGHNT and CDR2 YYREEE (reference sequence). CDR3 loop: CASSLGGARERETQYF. In DNA form, the CDR3 reads TGTGCCAGCAGCTTGGGTGGAGCGCGGGAGAGAGAGACCCAGTACTTC.

J is TRBJ2-6 and V is TRBV7-9; 8 bases line up with TRBD1. The CDR3 is 17 amino acids. The ends lost 7 bases at V and 1 base at J; junction bases unmatched: 9. Germline lookup yields CDR1 SEHNR and CDR2 FQNEAQ (reference sequence). The CDR3, as DNA: TGTGCCAGCAACGGACAGGGTACGGGGTCTGGGGCCAACGTCCTGACTTTC. Protein sequence: CASNGQGTGSGANVLTF.